This entry describes one T cell receptor beta chain. What it binds is not known. The data derive from a study of memory CD4+ T cells and cytomegalovirus serostatus. Generated by immunoSEQ multiplex PCR, the TCRdb table keeps only in-frame clones and is missing some. The sample yields 50,000 to 65,000 clones, about four fifths seen once. Findings of the study overall: The CMV-associated TCR signature appears largely within the CD4+ memory repertoire. Each of 67 CMV-associated TCRbeta sequences occurred in one to five individuals.

Single viable CD3+CD4+CD8-CD45RO+ cells were sorted as the memory CD4+ T cells. The sequence derives from an adult in good health and CMV-seropositive. Sample: memory CD4+ T cells from blood.

The CDR3 sequence: CASSQWIRNTEAFF. As DNA, the CDR3 is TGCGCCAGCAGCCAATGGATTAGGAACACTGAAGCTTTCTTT. This sequence joins TRBV4-1 and TRBJ1-1; D is uncertain. The CDR3 totals 14 residues. Looked up from germline, CDR1 is MGHRA and CDR2 is YSYEKL. V was pared by 2 bases and J by 1 base, with 8 bases between.